The entry below describes one TCR beta chain. What it recognizes is unknown. There are 16 residues in the CDR3. J lost 15 bases, V lost 4 bases, and 18 bases had no gene match. Germline V CDR1 and CDR2: SGHRS, YFSETQ. The data originate from a study of cytotoxic CD8 clonotypes in ibrutinib-treated CLL. Study observations and caveats: In comparison with age-matched healthy donors, baseline clonality was higher and tracked circulating CD8+ T-cell counts. The clonality went up when patients responded to ibrutinib and dropped back toward baseline at progression.

Sequenced by immunoSEQ multiplex PCR; TCRdb stores in-frame clones only, minus some. This repertoire shows roughly 330,000 clones, roughly 67% found once; its top ten account for just under 6.5%. The chain joins TRBV5-1 to TRBJ1-6; 8 bases line up with TRBD1. The clonotype originates from a human donor with chronic lymphocytic leukemia. Sequencing used PBMCs, obtained after 36 months of ibrutinib treatment. CDR3 bases: TGCGCCAGCAGCCTGGGACAGGAACTTCTAATACCATTCCTCCACTTT. As protein: CASSLGQELLIPFLHF.